This T cell receptor (beta chain) originates from a study of shared clonotypes between healthy human individuals. The naive CD8 population came from CD45RO-negative cells selected for CCR7, without terminally differentiated effector memory CD45RA+ cells. Adults of Caucasian background living in Nashville, Tennessee made up all donors. Evenly divided among several immunoSEQ plates was the genomic DNA of each subset. Clones were sequenced by immunoSEQ multiplex PCR, and TCRdb holds only the in-frame ones, with some missing. The table has 800,000 or so clones, about 96% seen once. Germline assignment: CDR1 SEHNR and CDR2 FQNEAQ (reference sequence). V was trimmed by 5 bases and J by 2 bases, leaving 16 bases between them. This CDR3 region has 15 residues.

This TCR derives from a man in his thirties or forties in good health. The V gene is TRBV7-9, the J gene TRBJ2-7; D remains unclear. Sequencing input: naive CD8+ T cells sorted from blood. CDR3 amino acids: CASSGLRGRAYEQYF. The CDR3 DNA reads as TGTGCCAGCAGCGGCCTAAGAGGTAGGGCCTACGAGCAGTACTTC.